The text below deals with one T cell receptor (beta chain). Original methodology: Scientists estimated how many nucleated cells there were by amplifying reference gene primers. The table came from immunoSEQ multiplex PCR; TCRdb's copy has only in-frame clones and leaves some out. V, J and clone size were drawn from that table, and D and trimming were deduced from the DNA. Here the sample spans about 67,000 clones, around 85% being singletons. The CDR3 extends over 14 amino acids. Germline V gene data show CDR1 as LGHNA and CDR2 as YSLEER. Trimming removed 3 bases from V and 7 bases from J, with 13 bases in between. This sample is drawn from a study of blood T cell repertoires in COVID-19.

Material: peripheral blood. This rearrangement joins TRBV4-3 to TRBJ2-1, with D tentatively TRBD2 (6 bases). This clonotype was obtained from a man between 45 and 60 years old with active COVID-19. The CDR3 coding sequence is TGCGCCAGCAGCCACGCGGGGCGTAGGAATGAGCAGTTCTTC. Protein: CASSHAGRRNEQFF.